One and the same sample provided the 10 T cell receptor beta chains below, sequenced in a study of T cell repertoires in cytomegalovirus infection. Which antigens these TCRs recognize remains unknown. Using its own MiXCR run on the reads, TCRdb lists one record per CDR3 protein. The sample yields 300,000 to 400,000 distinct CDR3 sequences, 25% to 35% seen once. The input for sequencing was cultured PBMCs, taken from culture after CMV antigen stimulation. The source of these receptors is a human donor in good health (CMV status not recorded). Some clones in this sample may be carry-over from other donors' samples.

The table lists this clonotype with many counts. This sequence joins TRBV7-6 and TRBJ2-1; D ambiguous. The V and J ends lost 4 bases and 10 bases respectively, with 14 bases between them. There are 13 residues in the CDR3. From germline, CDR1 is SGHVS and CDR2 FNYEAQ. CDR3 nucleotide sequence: TGTGCCAGCAGCTCCTGGGATGGGAACGAGCAGTTCTTC. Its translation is CASSSWDGNEQFF.

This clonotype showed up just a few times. The CDR3 region has the DNA TGTGCCAGCAGCTTGGACAGGGCGGGTGGAAACACCATATATTTT. It codes for CASSLDRAGGNTIYF. J is TRBJ1-3 and V is TRBV7-6, with 8 positions matching TRBD1. Looked up from germline, CDR1 is SGHVS and CDR2 is FNYEAQ. The trim removed 3 bases at V and 3 bases at J, leaving 4 bases unmatched. The CDR3 is 15 amino acids.

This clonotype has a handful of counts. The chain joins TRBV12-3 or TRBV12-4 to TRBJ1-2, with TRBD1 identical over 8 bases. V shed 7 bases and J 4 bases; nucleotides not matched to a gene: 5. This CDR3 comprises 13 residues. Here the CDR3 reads CASTLQGAYGYTF. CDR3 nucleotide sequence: TGTGCCAGCACCCTGCAGGGGGCCTATGGCTACACCTTC.

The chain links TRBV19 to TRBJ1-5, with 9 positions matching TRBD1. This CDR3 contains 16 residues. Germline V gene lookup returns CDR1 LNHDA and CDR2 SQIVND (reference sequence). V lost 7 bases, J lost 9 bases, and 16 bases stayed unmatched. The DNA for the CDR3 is TGTGCCAGTACCACCTTGGGACAGGGCGAGGTTATGCCCCAGCATTTT. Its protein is CASTTLGQGEVMPQHF.

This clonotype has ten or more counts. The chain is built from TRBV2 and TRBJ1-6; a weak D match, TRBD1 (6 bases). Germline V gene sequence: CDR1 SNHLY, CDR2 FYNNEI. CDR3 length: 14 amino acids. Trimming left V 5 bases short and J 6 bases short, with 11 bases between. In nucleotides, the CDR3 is TGTGCCAGCAGTCTCGGACAGCTTAATTCACCCCTCCACTTT. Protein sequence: CASSLGQLNSPLHF.

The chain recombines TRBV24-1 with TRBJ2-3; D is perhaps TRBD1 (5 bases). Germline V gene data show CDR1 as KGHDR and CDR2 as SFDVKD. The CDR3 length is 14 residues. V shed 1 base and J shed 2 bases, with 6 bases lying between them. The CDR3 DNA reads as TGTGCCACCAGTGATTTAGGGGACACAGATACGCAGTATTTT. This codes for CATSDLGDTDTQYF.

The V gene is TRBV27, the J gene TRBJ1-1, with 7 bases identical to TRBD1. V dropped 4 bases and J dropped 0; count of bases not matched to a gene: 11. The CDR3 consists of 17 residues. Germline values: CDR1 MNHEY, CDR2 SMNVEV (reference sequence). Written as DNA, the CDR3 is TGTGCCAGCAGTTCACGGTTCCCGGGACAGTTGAACACTGAAGCTTTCTTT. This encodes CASSSRFPGQLNTEAFF.

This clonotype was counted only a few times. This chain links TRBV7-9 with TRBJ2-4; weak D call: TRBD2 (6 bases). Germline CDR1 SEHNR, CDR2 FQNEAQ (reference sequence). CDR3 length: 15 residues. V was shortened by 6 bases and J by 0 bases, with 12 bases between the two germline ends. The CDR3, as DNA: TGTGCCAGCAGACCCGGGACTGTAGCCAAAAACATTCAGTACTTC. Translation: CASRPGTVAKNIQYF.

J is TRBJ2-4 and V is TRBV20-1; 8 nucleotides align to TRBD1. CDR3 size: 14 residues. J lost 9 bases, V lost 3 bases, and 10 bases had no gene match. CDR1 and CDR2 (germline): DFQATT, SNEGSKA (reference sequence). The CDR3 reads CSASPSGQGGIQYF. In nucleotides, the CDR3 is TGCAGTGCTAGCCCGAGCGGACAGGGAGGCATTCAGTACTTC.

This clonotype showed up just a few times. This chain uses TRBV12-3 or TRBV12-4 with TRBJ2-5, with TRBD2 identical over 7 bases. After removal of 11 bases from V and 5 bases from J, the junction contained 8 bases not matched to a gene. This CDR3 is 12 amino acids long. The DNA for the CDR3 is TGTGCCTCCAGCGGGGTCGGGGAGACCCAGTACTTC. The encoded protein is CASSGVGETQYF.